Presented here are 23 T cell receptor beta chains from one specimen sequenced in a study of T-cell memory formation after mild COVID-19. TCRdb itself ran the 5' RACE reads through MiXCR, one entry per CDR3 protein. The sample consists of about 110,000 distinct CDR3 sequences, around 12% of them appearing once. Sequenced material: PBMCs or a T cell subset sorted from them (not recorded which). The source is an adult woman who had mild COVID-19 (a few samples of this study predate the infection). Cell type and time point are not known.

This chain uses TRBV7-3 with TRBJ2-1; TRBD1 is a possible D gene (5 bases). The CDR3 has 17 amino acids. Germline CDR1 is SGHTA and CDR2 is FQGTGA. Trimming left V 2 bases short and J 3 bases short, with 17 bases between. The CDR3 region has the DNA TGTGCCAGCAGCTTAGGTCCGGTATGGGGCAGCTACAATGAGCAGTTCTTC. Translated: CASSLGPVWGSYNEQFF.

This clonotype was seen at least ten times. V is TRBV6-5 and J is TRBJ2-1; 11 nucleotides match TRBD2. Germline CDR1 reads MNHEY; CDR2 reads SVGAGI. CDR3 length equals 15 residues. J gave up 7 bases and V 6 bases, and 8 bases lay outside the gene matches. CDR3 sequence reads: CASRELAGVRNEQFF. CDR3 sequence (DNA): TGTGCCAGCAGGGAACTAGCGGGAGTAAGGAATGAGCAGTTCTTC.

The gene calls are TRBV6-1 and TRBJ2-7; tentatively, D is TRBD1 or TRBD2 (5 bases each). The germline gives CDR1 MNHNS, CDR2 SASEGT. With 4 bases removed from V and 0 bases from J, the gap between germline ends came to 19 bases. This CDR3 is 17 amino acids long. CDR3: CASSGGTAWGLSYEQYF. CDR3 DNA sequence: TGTGCCAGCAGTGGAGGGACCGCGTGGGGCCTCTCCTACGAGCAGTACTTC.

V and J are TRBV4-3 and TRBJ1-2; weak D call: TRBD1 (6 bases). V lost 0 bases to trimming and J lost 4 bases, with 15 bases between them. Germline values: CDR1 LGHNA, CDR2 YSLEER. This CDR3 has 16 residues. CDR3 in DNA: TGCGCCAGCAGCCAAGATTCGGCAGGGGTCAGCTATGGCTACACCTTC. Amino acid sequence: CASSQDSAGVSYGYTF.

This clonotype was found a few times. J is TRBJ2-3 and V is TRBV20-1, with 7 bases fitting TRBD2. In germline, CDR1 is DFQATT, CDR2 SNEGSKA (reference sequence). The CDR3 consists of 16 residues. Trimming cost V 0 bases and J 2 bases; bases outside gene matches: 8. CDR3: CSARDSASGDTDTQYF. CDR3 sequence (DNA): TGCAGTGCTAGAGATTCAGCTAGCGGAGACACAGATACGCAGTATTTT.

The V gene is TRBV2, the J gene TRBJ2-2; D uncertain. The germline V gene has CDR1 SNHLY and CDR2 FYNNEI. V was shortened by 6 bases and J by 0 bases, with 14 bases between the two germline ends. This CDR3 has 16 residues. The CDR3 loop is CASRPSPEANTGELFF. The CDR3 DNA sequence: TGTGCCAGCAGACCCTCTCCCGAAGCGAACACCGGGGAGCTGTTTTTT.

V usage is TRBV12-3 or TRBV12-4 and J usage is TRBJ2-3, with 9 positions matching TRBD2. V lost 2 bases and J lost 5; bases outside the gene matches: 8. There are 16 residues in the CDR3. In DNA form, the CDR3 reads TGTGCCAGCAGTTTAAGTCTAGCGGGATATGGAGATACGCAGTATTTT. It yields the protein CASSLSLAGYGDTQYF.

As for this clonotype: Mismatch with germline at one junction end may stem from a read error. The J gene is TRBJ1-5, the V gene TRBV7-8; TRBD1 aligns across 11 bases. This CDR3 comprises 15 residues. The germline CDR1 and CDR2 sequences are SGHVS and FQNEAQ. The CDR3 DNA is TGTGCCAGAAGCTCAGGGACAGGGGGGGGTCAGCCCCAGCATTTT. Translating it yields CARSSGTGGGQPQHF.

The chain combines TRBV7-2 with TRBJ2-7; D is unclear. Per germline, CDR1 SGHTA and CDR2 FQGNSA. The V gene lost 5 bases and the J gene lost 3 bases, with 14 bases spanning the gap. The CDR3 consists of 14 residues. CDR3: CASSLPYAYYEQYF. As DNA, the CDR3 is TGTGCCAGCAGCCTCCCTTATGCATACTACGAGCAGTACTTC.

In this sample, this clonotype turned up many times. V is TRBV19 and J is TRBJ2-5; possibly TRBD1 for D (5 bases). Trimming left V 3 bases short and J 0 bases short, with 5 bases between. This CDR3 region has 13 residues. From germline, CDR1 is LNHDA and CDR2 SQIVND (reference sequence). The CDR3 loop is CASSIRDQETQYF. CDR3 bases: TGTGCCAGTAGTATCAGGGACCAAGAGACCCAGTACTTC.

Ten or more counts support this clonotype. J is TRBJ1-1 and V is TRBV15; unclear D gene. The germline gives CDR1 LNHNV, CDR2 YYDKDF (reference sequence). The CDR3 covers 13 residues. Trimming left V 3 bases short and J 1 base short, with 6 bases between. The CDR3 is CATSSRGNTEAFF. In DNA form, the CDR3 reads TGTGCCACCAGCAGTCGTGGGAACACTGAAGCTTTCTTT. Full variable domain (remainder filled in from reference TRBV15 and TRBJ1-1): DAMVIQNPRYQVTQFGKPVTLSCSQTLNHNVMYWYQQKSSQAPKLLFHYYDKDFNNEADTPDNFQSRRPNTSFCFLDIRSPGLGDTAMYLCATSSRGNTEAFFGQGTRLTVV.

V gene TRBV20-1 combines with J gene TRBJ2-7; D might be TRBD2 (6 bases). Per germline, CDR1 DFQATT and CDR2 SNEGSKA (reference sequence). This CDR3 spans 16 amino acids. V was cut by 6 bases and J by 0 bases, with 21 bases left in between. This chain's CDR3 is CSAAARESSRSYEQYF. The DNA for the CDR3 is TGCAGTGCCGCCGCCCGGGAGTCGTCCCGCTCCTACGAGCAGTACTTC.

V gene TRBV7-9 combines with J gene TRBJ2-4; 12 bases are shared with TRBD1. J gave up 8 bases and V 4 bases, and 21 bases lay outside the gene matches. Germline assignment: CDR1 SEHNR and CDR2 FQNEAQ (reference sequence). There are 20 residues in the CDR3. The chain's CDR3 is CASSSAGTGGLWAQMDIQYF. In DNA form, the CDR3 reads TGTGCCAGCAGCTCGGCCGGGACAGGGGGCTTGTGGGCTCAAATGGACATTCAGTACTTC. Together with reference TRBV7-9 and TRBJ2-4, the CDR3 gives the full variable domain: DTGVSQNPRHKITKRGQNVTFRCDPISEHNRLYWYRQTLGQGPEFLTYFQNEAQLEKSRLLSDRFSAERPKGSFSTLEIQRTEQGDSAMYLCASSSAGTGGLWAQMDIQYFGAGTRLSVL.

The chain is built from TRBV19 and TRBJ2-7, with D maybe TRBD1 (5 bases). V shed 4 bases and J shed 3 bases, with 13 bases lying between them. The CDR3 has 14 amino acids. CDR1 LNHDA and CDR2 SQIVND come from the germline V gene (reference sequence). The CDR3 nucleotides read TGTGCCAGTAGTACCAGACAGAGCCTCTACGAGCAGTACTTC. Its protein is CASSTRQSLYEQYF.

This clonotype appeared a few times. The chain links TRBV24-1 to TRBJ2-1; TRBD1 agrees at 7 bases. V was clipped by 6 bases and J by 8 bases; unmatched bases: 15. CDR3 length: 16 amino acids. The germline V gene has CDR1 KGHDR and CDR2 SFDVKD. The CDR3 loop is CATSPRWDSLDDEQFF. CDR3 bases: TGTGCCACCAGTCCCCGGTGGGACAGCCTTGATGATGAGCAGTTCTTC.

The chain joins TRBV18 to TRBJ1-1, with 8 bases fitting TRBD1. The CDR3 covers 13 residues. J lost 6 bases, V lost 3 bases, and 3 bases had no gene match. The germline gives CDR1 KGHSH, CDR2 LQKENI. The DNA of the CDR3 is TGTGCCAGCTCACCTGCAGGGGGCCCTGAAGCTTTCTTT. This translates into CASSPAGGPEAFF. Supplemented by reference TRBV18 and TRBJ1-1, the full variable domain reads NAGVMQNPRHLVRRRGQEARLRCSPMKGHSHVYWYRQLPEEGLKFMVYLQKENIIDESGMPKERFSAEFPKEGPSILRIQQVVRGDSAAYFCASSPAGGPEAFFGQGTRLTVV.

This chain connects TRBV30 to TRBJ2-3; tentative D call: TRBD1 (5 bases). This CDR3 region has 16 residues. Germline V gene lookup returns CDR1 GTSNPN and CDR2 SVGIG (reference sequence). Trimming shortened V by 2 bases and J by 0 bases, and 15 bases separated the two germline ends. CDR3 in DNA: TGTGCCTGGAGTCCCGGCACAGGAACTAGCACAGATACGCAGTATTTT. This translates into CAWSPGTGTSTDTQYF.

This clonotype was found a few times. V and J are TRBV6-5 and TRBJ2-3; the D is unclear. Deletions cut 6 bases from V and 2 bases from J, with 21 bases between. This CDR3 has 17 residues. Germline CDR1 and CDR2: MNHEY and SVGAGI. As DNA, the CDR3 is TGTGCCAGCAGCTCCGCCCCCCTTTCGGTCTACACAGATACGCAGTATTTT. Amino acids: CASSSAPLSVYTDTQYF.

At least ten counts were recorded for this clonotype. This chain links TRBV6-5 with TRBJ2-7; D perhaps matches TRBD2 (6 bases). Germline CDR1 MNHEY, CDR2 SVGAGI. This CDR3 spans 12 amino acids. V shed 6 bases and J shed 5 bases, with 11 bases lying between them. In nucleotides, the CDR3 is TGTGCCAGCAGACTAGGGAGGCACGAGCAGTACTTC. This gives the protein CASRLGRHEQYF.

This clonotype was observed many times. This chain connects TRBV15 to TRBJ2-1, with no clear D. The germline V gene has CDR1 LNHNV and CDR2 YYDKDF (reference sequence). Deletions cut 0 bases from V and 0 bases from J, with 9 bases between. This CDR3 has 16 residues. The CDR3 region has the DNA TGTGCCACCAGCAGAGATTTGGAGAGCTCCTACAATGAGCAGTTCTTC. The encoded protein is CATSRDLESSYNEQFF.

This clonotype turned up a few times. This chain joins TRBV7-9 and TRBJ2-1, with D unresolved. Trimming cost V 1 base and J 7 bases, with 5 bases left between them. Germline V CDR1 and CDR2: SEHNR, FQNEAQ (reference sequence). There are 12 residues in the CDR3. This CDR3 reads CASSLGTNEQFF. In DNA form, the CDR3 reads TGTGCCAGCAGCTTAGGAACAAATGAGCAGTTCTTC.

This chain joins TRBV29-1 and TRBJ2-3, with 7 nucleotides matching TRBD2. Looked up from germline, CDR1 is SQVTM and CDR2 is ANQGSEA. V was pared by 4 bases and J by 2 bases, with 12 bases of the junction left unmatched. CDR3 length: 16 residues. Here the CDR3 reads CSVVPLAEHTTDTQYF. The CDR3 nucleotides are TGCAGCGTTGTTCCGCTAGCGGAGCACACCACAGATACGCAGTATTTT.

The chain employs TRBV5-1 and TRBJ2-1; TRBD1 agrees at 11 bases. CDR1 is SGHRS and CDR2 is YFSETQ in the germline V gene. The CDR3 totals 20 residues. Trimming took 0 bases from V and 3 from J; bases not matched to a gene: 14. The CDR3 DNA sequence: TGCGCCAGCAGCTTGGCCGATGGGGACAGGGGGAACAATCACTACAATGAGCAGTTCTTC. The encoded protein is CASSLADGDRGNNHYNEQFF.